This T cell receptor beta chain derives from a study of blood T cells in healthy people across ages. Using a J-beta primer mix together with a sample-barcoded 5' primer, a second PCR was run for about 6 to 11 cycles. TCRdb fed the 5' RACE reads into MiXCR, producing one record per CDR3 protein. This sample has around 2 million distinct CDR3 sequences, with 30% to 40% found just once. Deletions cut 4 bases from V and 4 bases from J, with 20 bases between. Germline V gene lookup returns CDR1 SQVTM and CDR2 ANQGSEA. The CDR3 covers 15 residues. This clonotype was seen a handful of times. The sequenced sample was blood. The TCR was taken from a human donor in good health. This chain links TRBV29-1 with TRBJ2-7; D is ambiguous. This CDR3 is CSVVSIGRPNYEQYF. DNA of the CDR3: TGCAGCGTTGTAAGTATCGGCCGCCCGAATTACGAGCAGTACTTC.